The present entry profiles one T cell receptor beta chain with its context. What it binds is unknown. This specimen comes from a study of monozygotic twins with inflammatory bowel disease. The study's findings and limits: For repertoire similarity, concordant twins did not differ from discordant twins, possibly because power was limited. Whereas healthy co-twins had higher TCRbeta diversity (inverse Simpson), IBD patients had lower diversity.

CDR1 and CDR2 from the germline V gene are SGHRS and YFSETQ. The CDR3 runs 15 residues. Every TCR library consumed roughly 4,000 ng of total RNA. The unique tags termed UMIs, each holding a 6-nucleotide sample barcode, were added by means of template switching. TCRdb derives one entry per CDR3 protein from the 5' RACE reads, leaving out DNA. The specimen's table records more than 110,000 distinct CDR3 sequences. J is TRBJ2-5 and V is TRBV5-1. The sequenced material came from blood. This clonotype was obtained from a human donor with ulcerative colitis or Crohn's disease, or a healthy co-twin of an affected twin (not recorded which). CDR3: CASSLVVESQETQYF.